Listed below are T cell receptor beta chains from one sample, sequenced in a study of OX40 agonist ivuxolimab in advanced cancers. Clones were sequenced by immunoSEQ multiplex PCR, and TCRdb holds only the in-frame ones, with some missing. The sample carries just under 85,000 clones, roughly 80% recorded once. The source material was CD4+ or CD8+ T cells sorted from blood, sampled in a trial of the OX40 agonist ivuxolimab. Every receptor here comes from an adult with an advanced solid tumor such as melanoma, head and neck, liver or kidney cancer. Each CDR3 is given with its conserved first and last residue. D genes are given only for firm matches.

D,V,J,DNA,CDR3
TRBD1,TRBV27,TRBJ1-6,TGTGCCAGCAGTCGGACCCCGACAGGGGTAAATTCACCCCTCCACTTT,CASSRTPTGVNSPLHF
.,TRBV4-1,TRBJ2-3,TGCGCCAGCAGCCAAGAGGGCCCTCTTTACACGCAGTATTTT,CASSQEGPLYTQYF
.,TRBV7-9,TRBJ2-3,TGTGCCAGCAGCTTAGGCCCTTTCGTTAGCACAGATACGCAGTATTTT,CASSLGPFVSTDTQYF
TRBD1,TRBV5-1,TRBJ1-6,TGCGCCAGCAGCCCTGGACAGGGGGCCCAACCCCTCCACTTT,CASSPGQGAQPLHF
TRBD1,TRBV25-1,TRBJ1-6,TGTGCCAGCAGTGAATCCCTAGGGACAGCTTATAATTCACCCCTCCACTTT,CASSESLGTAYNSPLHF
TRBD2,TRBV7-6,TRBJ2-1,TGTGCCAGCAGCTTGAGCGGGGGGGCCTACAATGAGCAGTTCTTC,CASSLSGGAYNEQFF
.,TRBV18,TRBJ1-2,TGTGCCAGCTCACCAGAGGCAGGGGAATATGGCTACACCTTC,CASSPEAGEYGYTF
.,TRBV6-1,TRBJ2-3,TGTGCCAGCAGTACGCTACAGTTCACAGATACGCAGTATTTT,CASSTLQFTDTQYF
TRBD1,TRBV2,TRBJ1-4,TGTGCCAGCAGGGGACAGGAGGGGGAAAAACTGTTTTTT,CASRGQEGEKLFF
TRBD2,TRBV9,TRBJ2-5,TGTGCCAGCAGCCCCCGACTAGCGGGGGAAGAGACCCAGTACTTC,CASSPRLAGEETQYF
.,TRBV7-2,TRBJ2-7,TGTGCCAGCAGCCAAGGTGGCAGGGAACCCTACGAGCAGTACTTC,CASSQGGREPYEQYF
.,TRBV6-5,TRBJ2-7,TGTGCCAGCCGGGGAGGAAACTACGAGCAGTACTTC,CASRGGNYEQYF
.,TRBV30,TRBJ1-6,TGTGCCTGGAGTGCTCCTGGGGGCGGGGCTCGAGGTTCACCCCTCCACTTT,CAWSAPGGGARGSPLHF
TRBD2,TRBV11-2,TRBJ2-7,TGTGCCAGCACGACTAGCCGGGGGGCCTACGAGCAGTACTTC,CASTTSRGAYEQYF
TRBD1,TRBV2,TRBJ1-6,TGTGCCAGCAGTGCCCGACAGGGATATAATTCACCCCTCCACTTT,CASSARQGYNSPLHF
TRBD1,TRBV9,TRBJ2-2,TGTGCCAGCAGCGTCCGGGACAGGGGGGACACCGGGGAGCTGTTTTTT,CASSVRDRGDTGELFF
.,TRBV7-2,TRBJ2-5,TGTGCCAGCAGCTTAGCGGGGGGCCGGGTCGAGACCCAGTACTTC,CASSLAGGRVETQYF
TRBD2,TRBV5-6,TRBJ2-3,TGTGCCAGCAGCTTCCAGACTAGCTCAGATACGCAGTATTTT,CASSFQTSSDTQYF
TRBD2,TRBV10-3,TRBJ2-5,TGTGCCATCAAGAGCGGGGGCCAAGAGACCCAGTACTTC,CAIKSGGQETQYF
.,TRBV6-6,TRBJ1-2,TGTGCCAGCACCCTCCCCCCCAGGGACGGCTACACCTTC,CASTLPPRDGYTF
.,TRBV9,TRBJ2-2,TGTGCCAGCAGTGGCGGAGGCAACACCGGGGAGCTGTTTTTT,CASSGGGNTGELFF
TRBD1,TRBV30,TRBJ1-2,TGTGCCTGGAGGCCAGGGGGCACTTCTGGCTACACCTTC,CAWRPGGTSGYTF
TRBD1,TRBV7-9,TRBJ1-2,TGTGCCAGCAGCCCCGGGACAGTGGGGTCGGGCTACACCTTC,CASSPGTVGSGYTF